This entry concerns a single T cell receptor beta chain. The sample originates from a study of OX40 agonist ivuxolimab in advanced cancers. Background on the study: In three patients, partial responses were observed, one with hepatocellular carcinoma and two with cutaneous melanoma.

This CDR3 is 13 amino acids long. Germline V gene lookup returns CDR1 SGHTA and CDR2 FQGTGA. Trimming took 2 bases from V and 6 from J, leaving 10 bases between them. The table came from immunoSEQ multiplex PCR; TCRdb's copy has only in-frame clones and leaves some out. The repertoire consists of over 15,000 clones, with roughly 71% occurring once and the leading ten covering 15% to 20%. The chain employs TRBV7-3 and TRBJ1-1; no firm D call. The input for sequencing was CD4+ or CD8+ T cells sorted from blood, taken in a trial of the OX40 agonist ivuxolimab. The receptor's source is an adult with an advanced solid tumor such as melanoma, head and neck, liver or kidney cancer. The CDR3 region is CASSLVSAAEAFF. The CDR3, as DNA: TGTGCCAGCAGCTTAGTATCGGCGGCTGAAGCTTTCTTT.